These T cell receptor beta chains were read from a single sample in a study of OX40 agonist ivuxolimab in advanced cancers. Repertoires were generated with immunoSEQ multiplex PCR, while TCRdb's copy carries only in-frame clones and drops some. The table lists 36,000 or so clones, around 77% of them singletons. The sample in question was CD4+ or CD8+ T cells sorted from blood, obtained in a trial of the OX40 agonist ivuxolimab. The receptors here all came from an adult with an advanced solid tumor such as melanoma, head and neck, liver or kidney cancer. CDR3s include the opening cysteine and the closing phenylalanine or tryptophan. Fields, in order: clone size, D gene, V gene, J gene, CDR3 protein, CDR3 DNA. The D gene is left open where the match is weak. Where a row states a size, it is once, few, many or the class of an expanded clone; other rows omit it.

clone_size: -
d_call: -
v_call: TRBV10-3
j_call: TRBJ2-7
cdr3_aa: CAISVGGPGYYEQYF
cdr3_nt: TGTGCCATCAGTGTTGGAGGTCCCGGATACTACGAGCAGTACTTC

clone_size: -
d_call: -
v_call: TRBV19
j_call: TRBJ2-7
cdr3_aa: CASSPLVSAWEQYF
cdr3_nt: TGTGCCAGTAGTCCGCTCGTCTCAGCTTGGGAGCAGTACTTC

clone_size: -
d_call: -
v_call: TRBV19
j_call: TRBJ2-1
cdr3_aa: CASSPGASWQFF
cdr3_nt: TGTGCCAGTAGTCCGGGGGCGAGTTGGCAGTTCTTC

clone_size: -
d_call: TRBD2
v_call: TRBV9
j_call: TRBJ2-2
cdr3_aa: CASSVVGSGSAGELFF
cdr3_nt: TGTGCCAGCAGCGTAGTAGGTAGCGGGAGCGCCGGGGAGCTGTTTTTT

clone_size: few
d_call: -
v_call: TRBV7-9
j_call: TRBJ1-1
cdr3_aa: CASRAANTEAFF
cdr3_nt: TGTGCCAGCAGAGCGGCGAACACTGAAGCTTTCTTT

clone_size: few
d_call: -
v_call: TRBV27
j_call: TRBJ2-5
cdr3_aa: CASSTQGRETQYF
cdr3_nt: TGTGCCAGCAGTACCCAGGGGAGAGAGACCCAGTACTTC

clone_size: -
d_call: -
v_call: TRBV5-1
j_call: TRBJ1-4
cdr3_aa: CASSLGTGYPNEKLFF
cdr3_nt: TGCGCCAGCAGCTTGGGTACGGGTTACCCTAATGAAAAACTGTTTTTT

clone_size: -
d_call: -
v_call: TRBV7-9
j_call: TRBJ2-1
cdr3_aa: CASSHVASVYNEQFF
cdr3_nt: TGTGCCAGCAGTCACGTAGCCAGTGTTTACAATGAGCAGTTCTTC

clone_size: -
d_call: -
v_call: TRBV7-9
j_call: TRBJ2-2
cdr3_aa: CASSFTGSGELFF
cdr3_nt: TGTGCCAGCAGTTTTACAGGGTCCGGGGAGCTGTTTTTT

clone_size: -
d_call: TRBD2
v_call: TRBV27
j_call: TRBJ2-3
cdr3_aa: CASSPSGGRGDTQYF
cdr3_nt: TGTGCCAGCAGCCCGAGCGGGGGGAGGGGAGATACGCAGTATTTT

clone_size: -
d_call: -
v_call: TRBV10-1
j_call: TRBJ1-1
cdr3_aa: CASSETSGTTEAFF
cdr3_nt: TGCGCCAGCAGTGAAACCTCTGGGACCACTGAAGCTTTCTTT

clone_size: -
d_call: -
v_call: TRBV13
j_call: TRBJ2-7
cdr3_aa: CASSFRESSYEQYF
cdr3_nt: TGTGCCAGCAGCTTTCGGGAGAGCTCCTACGAGCAGTACTTC

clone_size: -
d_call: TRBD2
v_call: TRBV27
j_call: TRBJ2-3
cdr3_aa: CASIKLAGDPSTDTQYF
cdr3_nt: TGTGCCAGCATCAAACTAGCGGGGGATCCAAGCACAGATACGCAGTATTTT

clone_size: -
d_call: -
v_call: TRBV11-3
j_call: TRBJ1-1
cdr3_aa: CASSPGVNTEAFF
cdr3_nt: TGTGCCAGCAGCCCCGGGGTGAACACTGAAGCTTTCTTT

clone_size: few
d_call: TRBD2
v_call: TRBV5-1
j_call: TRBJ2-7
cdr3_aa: CASSLGRGSEQYF
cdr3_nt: TGCGCCAGCAGCTTGGGACGCGGGAGCGAGCAGTACTTC

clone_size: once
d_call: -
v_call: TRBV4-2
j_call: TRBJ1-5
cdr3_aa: CASSITRVGNQPQHF
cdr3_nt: TGTGCCAGCAGCATTACCAGGGTGGGCAATCAGCCCCAGCATTTT

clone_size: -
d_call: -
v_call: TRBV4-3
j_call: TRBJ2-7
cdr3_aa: CASSPGGTGNEQYF
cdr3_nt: TGCGCCAGCAGCCCTGGGGGAACAGGGAACGAGCAGTACTTC

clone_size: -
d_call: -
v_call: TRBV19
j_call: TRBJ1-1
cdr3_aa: CASSIRGRGFGTEAFF
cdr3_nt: TGTGCCAGTAGTATTAGAGGACGGGGGTTCGGCACTGAAGCTTTCTTT

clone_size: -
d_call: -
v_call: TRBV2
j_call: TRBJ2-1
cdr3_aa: CASSEDPWTSGPYNEQFF
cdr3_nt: TGTGCCAGCAGTGAAGATCCGTGGACGAGCGGACCCTACAATGAGCAGTTCTTC

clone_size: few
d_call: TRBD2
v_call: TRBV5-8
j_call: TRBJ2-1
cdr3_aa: CASSAQLAGAYNEQFF
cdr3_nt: TGTGCCAGCAGCGCCCAACTAGCGGGAGCCTACAATGAGCAGTTCTTC

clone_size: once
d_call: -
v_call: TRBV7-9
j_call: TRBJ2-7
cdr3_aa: CASSPGVHEQYF
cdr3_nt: TGTGCCAGCAGTCCGGGGGTACACGAGCAGTACTTC

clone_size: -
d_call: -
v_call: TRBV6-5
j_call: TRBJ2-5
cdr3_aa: CASNSRDLQETQYF
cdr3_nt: TGTGCCAGCAATTCACGGGACTTACAAGAGACCCAGTACTTC

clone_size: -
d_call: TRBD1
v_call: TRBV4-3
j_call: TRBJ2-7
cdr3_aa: CASSQEGTGSIYEQYF
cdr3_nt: TGCGCCAGCAGCCAAGAGGGGACAGGGTCGATCTACGAGCAGTACTTC

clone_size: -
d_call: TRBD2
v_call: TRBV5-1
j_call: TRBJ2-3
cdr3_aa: CASSFSSGRAPDTQYF
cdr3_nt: TGCGCCAGCAGCTTTAGTAGCGGGAGGGCCCCAGATACGCAGTATTTT

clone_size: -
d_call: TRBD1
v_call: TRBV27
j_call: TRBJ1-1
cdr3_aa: CASSIQGAHTEAFF
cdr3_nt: TGTGCCAGCAGTATACAGGGGGCGCACACTGAAGCTTTCTTT

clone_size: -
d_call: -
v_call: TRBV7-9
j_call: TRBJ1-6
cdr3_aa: CASSPVASPLHF
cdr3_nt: TGTGCCAGCAGCCCCGTAGCTTCACCCCTCCACTTT

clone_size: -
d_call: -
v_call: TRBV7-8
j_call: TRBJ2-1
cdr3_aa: CASSSPLGAYNEQFF
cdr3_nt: TGTGCCAGCAGCTCCCCCCTGGGAGCCTACAATGAGCAGTTCTTC

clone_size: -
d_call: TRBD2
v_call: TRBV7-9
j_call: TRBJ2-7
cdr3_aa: CASRSGLAGGYEQYF
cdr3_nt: TGTGCCAGCAGATCCGGACTAGCGGGGGGTTACGAGCAGTACTTC

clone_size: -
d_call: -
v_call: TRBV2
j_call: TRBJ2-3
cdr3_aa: CASSVGSGSTDTQYF
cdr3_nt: TGTGCCAGCAGTGTCGGTAGCGGAAGCACAGATACGCAGTATTTT

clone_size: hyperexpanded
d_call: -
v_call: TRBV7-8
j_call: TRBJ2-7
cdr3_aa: CASSYRTVSSYEQYF
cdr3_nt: TGTGCCAGCAGCTACAGGACAGTTAGCTCCTACGAGCAGTACTTC

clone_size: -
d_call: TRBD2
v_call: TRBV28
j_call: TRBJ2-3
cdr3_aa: CASSATSPGLAIETDTQYF
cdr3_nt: TGTGCCAGCAGTGCAACGTCACCGGGACTAGCGATAGAGACAGATACGCAGTATTTT

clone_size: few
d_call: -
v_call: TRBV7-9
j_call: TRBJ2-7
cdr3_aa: CASSLSQSSYEQYF
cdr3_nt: TGTGCCAGCAGCTTAAGTCAGAGCTCCTACGAGCAGTACTTC

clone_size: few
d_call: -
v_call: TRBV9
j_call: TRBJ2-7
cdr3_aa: CASSPREDEQYF
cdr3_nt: TGTGCCAGCAGCCCCAGGGAGGACGAGCAGTACTTC

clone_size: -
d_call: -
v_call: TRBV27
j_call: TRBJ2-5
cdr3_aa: CASSLSFGGLETQYF
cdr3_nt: TGTGCCAGCAGTTTATCGTTCGGGGGGCTGGAGACCCAGTACTTC

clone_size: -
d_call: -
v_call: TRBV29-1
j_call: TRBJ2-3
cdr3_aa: CSVEDMAGDTQYF
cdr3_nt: TGCAGCGTTGAAGATATGGCGGGAGATACGCAGTATTTT

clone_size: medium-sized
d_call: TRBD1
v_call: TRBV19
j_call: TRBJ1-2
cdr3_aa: CASTHPRDRGRGYTF
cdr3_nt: TGTGCCAGTACCCACCCCCGGGACAGGGGGCGAGGCTACACCTTC

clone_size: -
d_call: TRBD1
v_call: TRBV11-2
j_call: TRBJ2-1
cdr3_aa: CASSTPGGNEQFF
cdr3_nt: TGTGCCAGCAGCACCCCAGGGGGCAATGAGCAGTTCTTC

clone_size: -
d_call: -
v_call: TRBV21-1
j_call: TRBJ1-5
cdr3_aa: CASSNGAGRPSNSNQPQHF
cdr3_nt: TGTGCCAGCAGCAACGGGGCGGGGCGGCCATCTAATAGCAATCAGCCCCAGCATTTT

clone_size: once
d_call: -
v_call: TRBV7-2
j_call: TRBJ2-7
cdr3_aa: CASSLAPASGYEQYF
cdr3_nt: TGTGCCAGCAGCTTAGCCCCGGCTAGTGGCTACGAGCAGTACTTC

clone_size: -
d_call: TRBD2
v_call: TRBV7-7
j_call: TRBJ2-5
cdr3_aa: CASSLVAGAAETQYF
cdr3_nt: TGTGCTAGCAGCTTGGTAGCGGGGGCCGCAGAGACCCAGTACTTC

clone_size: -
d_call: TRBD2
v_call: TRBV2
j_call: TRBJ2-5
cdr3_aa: CASVGGDQETQYF
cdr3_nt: TGTGCCAGCGTTGGGGGGGACCAAGAGACCCAGTACTTC

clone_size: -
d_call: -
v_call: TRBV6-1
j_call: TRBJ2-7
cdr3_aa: CASNFLSTREQYF
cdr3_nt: TGTGCCAGCAATTTCTTGTCTACTAGGGAGCAGTACTTC

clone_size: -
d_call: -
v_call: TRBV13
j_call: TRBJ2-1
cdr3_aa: CASSSVGGAGEQFF
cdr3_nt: TGTGCCAGCAGCTCGGTTGGGGGGGCAGGAGAGCAGTTCTTC

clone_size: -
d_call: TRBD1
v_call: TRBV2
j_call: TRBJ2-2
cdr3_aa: CASSQWTGEKTGELFF
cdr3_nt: TGTGCCAGCAGTCAGTGGACAGGGGAAAAAACCGGGGAGCTGTTTTTT

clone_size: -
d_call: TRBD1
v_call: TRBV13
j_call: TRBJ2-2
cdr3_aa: CASSPREGAGSITGELFF
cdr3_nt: TGTGCCAGCAGCCCTAGAGAGGGGGCCGGAAGTATCACCGGGGAGCTGTTTTTT

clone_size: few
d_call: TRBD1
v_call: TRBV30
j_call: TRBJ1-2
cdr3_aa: CAWSVQGADYGYTF
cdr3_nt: TGTGCCTGGAGTGTACAGGGGGCTGACTATGGCTACACCTTC

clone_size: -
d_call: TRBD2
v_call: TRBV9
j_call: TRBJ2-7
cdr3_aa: CASSGLAGTVDEQYF
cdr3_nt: TGTGCCAGCAGCGGCCTAGCGGGAACTGTCGACGAGCAGTACTTC

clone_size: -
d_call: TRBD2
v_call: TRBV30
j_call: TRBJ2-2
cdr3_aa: CAWSEGPASGVGELFF
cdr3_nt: TGTGCCTGGAGTGAAGGCCCGGCTAGCGGGGTCGGGGAGCTGTTTTTT